This entry describes one TCR beta chain. The sample is drawn from a study of T cells after yellow fever vaccination. Study-level information: In the case of low-cell-number fractions, SMART-Seq v4 Ultra Low Input was used for preparation.

V dropped 0 bases and J dropped 3 bases, with 9 bases sitting between them. Germline values: CDR1 MNHEY, CDR2 SVGAGI. The CDR3 has 15 residues. 5'RACE template switching added a universal primer site and UMIs to TCR cDNA. TCRdb independently ran MiXCR on the 5' RACE reads; one entry per CDR3 protein. Counted here are approximately 150,000 distinct CDR3 sequences, 9.3% occurring once; the ten biggest clones make up about a third. The rearrangement uses TRBV6-5 and TRBJ1-5, with D uncertain. The receptor comes from a young man who received the YFV17D yellow fever vaccine. Sequenced material: CD8+ T cells sorted from PBMCs, taken 45 days after the yellow fever booster vaccination. CDR3 sequence: CASSYSASPNQPQHF. CDR3 sequence (DNA): TGTGCCAGCAGTTACTCTGCTAGTCCCAATCAGCCCCAGCATTTT.